This record concerns one T cell receptor beta chain sequence. Antigen unknown. Germline V lookup: CDR1 MDHEN, CDR2 SYDVKM. Trimming took 6 bases from V and 4 from J; bases not matched to a gene: 4. The CDR3 spans 14 residues. PCR primers comprised 60 Vbeta and 13 Jbeta primers. Here immunoSEQ multiplex PCR was the method, and the copy in TCRdb shows in-frame clones only, minus some. The sample yields 200,000 to 250,000 clones, over 65% seen once. This sample was taken from a study of cytomegalovirus exposure and HLA in healthy donors. Study-wide points: A later analysis associated 15,000 or so TCR beta sequences with HLA alleles at a 0.05 false discovery rate. Rarity marked most TCR sequences, yet some public TCRs occurred in many donors. As was reported, the HLA-A and HLA-B alleles of most subjects were accurately predicted from TCR beta sequences. Productive rates of about 87% or about 30% were seen for most TCR beta V segments in an earlier analysis.

The sequence came from a man younger than 35 in good health and CMV-seronegative. The chain is built from TRBV28 and TRBJ2-5; 11 bases match TRBD2. Sequenced material: PBMCs. CDR3 in DNA: TGTGCCAGCAGCCGCGGACTAGCGGGAGAGACCCAGTACTTC. Protein product: CASSRGLAGETQYF.